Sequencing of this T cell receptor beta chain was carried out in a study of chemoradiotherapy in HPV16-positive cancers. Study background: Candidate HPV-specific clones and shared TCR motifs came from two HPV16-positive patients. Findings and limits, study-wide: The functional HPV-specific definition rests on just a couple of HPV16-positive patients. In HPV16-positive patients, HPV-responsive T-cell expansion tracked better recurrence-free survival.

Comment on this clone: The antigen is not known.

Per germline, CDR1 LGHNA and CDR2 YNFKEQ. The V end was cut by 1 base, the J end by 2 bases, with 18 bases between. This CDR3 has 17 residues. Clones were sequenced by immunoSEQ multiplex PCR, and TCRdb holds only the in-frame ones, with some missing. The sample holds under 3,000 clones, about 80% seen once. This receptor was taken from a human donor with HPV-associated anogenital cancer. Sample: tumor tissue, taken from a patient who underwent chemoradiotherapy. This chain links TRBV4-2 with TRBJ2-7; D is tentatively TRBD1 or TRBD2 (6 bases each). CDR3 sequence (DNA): TGTGCCAGCAGCCAAGCCACGGGGGCTAGCGCTACCTACGAGCAGTACTTC. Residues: CASSQATGASATYEQYF.